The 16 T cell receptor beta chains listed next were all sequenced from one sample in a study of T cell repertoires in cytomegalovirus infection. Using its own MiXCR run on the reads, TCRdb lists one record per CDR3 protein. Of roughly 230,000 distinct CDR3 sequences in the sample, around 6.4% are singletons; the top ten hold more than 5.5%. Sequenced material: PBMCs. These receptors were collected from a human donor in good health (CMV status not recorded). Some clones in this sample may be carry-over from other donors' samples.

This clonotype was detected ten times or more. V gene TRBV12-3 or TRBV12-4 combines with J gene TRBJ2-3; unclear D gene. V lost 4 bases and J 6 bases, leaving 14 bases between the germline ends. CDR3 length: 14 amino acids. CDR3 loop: CASSSDLGYDTQYF. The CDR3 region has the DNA TGTGCCAGCAGTTCCGATCTAGGGTACGATACGCAGTATTTT.

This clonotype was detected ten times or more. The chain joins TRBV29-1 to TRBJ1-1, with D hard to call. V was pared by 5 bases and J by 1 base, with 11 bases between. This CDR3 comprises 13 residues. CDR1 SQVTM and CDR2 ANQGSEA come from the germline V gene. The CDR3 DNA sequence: TGCAGCGTTCCGAGGGCAGGGAACACTGAAGCTTTCTTT. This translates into CSVPRAGNTEAFF.

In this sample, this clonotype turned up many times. The CDR3 loop is CASSLTKGTGEKLFF. For the CDR3, the DNA is TGTGCCAGCAGCTTAACGAAGGGCACGGGTGAAAAACTGTTTTTT. The V call is TRBV7-2, the J call TRBJ1-4, with D uncertain. The germline V gene has CDR1 SGHTA and CDR2 FQGNSA. Deletions cut 2 bases from V and 7 bases from J, with 14 bases between. The CDR3 sequence is 15 residues long.

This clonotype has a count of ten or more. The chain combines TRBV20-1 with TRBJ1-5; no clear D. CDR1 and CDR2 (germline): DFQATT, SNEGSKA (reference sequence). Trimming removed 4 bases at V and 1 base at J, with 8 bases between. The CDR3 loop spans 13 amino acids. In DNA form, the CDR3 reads TGCAGTGCTATCGAAGGGAGCAATCAGCCCCAGCATTTT. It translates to CSAIEGSNQPQHF.

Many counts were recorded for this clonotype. In DNA form, the CDR3 reads TGTGCCAGCAGCACCCCAGCGCTGCAAGAGACCCAGTACTTC. Protein: CASSTPALQETQYF. The V and J genes are TRBV7-2 and TRBJ2-5, with D uncertain. CDR1 is SGHTA, CDR2 FQGNSA, per germline. CDR3 length equals 14 residues. V lost 5 bases to trimming and J lost 2 bases, with 12 bases between them.

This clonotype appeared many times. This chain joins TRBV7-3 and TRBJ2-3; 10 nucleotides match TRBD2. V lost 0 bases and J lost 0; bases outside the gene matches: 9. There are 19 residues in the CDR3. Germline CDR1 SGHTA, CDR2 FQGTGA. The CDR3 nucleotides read TGTGCCAGCAGCTTAACTTTCGGGCTAGCGGGGGAGAGCACAGATACGCAGTATTTT. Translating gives CASSLTFGLAGESTDTQYF. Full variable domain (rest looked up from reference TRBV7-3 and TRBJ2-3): GAGVSQTPSNKVTEKGKYVELRCDPISGHTALYWYRQSLGQGPEFLIYFQGTGAADDSGLPNDRFFAVRPEGSVSTLKIQRTERGDSAVYLCASSLTFGLAGESTDTQYFGPGTRLTVL.

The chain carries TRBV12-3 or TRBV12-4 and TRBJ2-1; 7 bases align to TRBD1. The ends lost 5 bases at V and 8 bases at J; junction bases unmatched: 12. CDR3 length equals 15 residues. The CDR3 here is CASSASGGTSDEQFF. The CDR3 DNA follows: TGTGCCAGCAGTGCCTCAGGGGGTACGTCCGATGAGCAGTTCTTC.

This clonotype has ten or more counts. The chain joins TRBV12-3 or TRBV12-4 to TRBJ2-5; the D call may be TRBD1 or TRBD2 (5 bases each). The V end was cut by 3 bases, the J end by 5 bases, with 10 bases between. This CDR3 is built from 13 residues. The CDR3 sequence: CASSFRGAETQYF. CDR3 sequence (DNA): TGTGCCAGCAGTTTCAGAGGGGCCGAGACCCAGTACTTC.

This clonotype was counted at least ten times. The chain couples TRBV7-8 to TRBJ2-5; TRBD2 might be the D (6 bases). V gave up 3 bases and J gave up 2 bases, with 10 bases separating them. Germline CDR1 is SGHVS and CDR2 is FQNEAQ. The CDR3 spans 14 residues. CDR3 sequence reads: CASSFGGYQETQYF. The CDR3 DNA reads TGTGCCAGCAGCTTTGGGGGGTATCAAGAGACCCAGTACTTC.

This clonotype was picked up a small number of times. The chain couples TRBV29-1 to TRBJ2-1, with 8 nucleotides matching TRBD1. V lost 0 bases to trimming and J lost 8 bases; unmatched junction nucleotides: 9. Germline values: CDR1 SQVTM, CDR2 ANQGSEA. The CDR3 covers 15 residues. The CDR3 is CSVEEMTGVGYEQFF. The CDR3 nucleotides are TGCAGCGTTGAAGAGATGACAGGGGTTGGCTATGAGCAGTTCTTC.

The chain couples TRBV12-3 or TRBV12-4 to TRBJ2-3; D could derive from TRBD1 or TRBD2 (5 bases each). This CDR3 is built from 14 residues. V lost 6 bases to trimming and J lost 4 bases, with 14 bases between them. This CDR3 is CASSTGRRPDTQYF. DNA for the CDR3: TGTGCCAGCAGCACGGGACGGCGTCCAGATACGCAGTATTTT.

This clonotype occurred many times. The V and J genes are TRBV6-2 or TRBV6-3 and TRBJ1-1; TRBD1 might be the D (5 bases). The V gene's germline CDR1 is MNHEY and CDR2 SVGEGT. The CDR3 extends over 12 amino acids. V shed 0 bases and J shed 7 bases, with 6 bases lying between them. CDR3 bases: TGTGCCAGCAGTTACTCGAGGGGTGAAGCTTTCTTT. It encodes CASSYSRGEAFF.

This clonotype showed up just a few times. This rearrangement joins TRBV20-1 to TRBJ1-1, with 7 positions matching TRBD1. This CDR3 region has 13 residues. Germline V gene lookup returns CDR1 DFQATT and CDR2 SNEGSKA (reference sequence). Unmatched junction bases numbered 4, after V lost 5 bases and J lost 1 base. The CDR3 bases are TGCAGTGCTTTGACAGGGCGGAACACTGAAGCTTTCTTT. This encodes CSALTGRNTEAFF.

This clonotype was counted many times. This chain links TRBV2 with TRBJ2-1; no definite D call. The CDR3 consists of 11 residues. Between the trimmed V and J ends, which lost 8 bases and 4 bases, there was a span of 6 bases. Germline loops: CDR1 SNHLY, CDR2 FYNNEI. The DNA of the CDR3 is TGTGCCAGCTGTCTTTACAATGAGCAGTTCTTC. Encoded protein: CASCLYNEQFF.

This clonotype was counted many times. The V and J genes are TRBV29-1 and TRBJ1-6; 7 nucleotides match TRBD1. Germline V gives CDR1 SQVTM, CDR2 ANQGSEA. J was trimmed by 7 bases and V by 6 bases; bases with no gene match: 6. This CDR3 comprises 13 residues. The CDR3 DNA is TGCAGCGTACGACAGGGAACCAATTCACCCCTCCACTTT. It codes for CSVRQGTNSPLHF.

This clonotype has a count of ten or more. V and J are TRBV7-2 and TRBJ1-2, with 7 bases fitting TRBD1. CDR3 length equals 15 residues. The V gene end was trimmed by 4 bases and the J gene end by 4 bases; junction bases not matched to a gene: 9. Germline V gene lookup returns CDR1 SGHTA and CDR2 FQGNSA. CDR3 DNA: TGTGCCAGCAGCTCGTTTACAGGGGAGGGCTATGGCTACACCTTC. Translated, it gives CASSSFTGEGYGYTF. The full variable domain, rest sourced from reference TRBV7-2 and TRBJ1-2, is GAGVSQSPSNKVTEKGKDVELRCDPISGHTALYWYRQSLGQGLEFLIYFQGNSAPDKSGLPSDRFSAERTGGSVSTLTIQRTQQEDSAVYLCASSSFTGEGYGYTFGSGTRLTVV.